This is a list of T cell receptor beta chains from one sample in a study of T cell repertoires in cytomegalovirus infection. In TCRdb, the reads were re-called with MiXCR into one record per CDR3 protein. The table includes about 320,000 distinct CDR3 sequences, more than 8% detected once. Sequencing used PBMCs. The source of these receptors is a human donor in good health (CMV status not recorded). Some clones in this sample may be carry-over from other donors' samples. Each CDR3 is given with its conserved first and last residue. The D gene is left open where the match is weak. The size entry is marked missing in some rows and otherwise reads once, few, many or a size class.

len: 13
v_gene: TRBV7-2
j_gene: TRBJ2-7
d_gene: NA
abundance: many
CDR3aa: CASSLGSKYEQYF
CDR3nt: TGTGCCAGCAGCTTAGGAAGTAAATACGAGCAGTACTTC

len: 16
v_gene: TRBV6-2/TRBV6-3
j_gene: TRBJ1-1
d_gene: NA
abundance: few
CDR3aa: CASKRRRAGEGTEAFF
CDR3nt: TGTGCCAGCAAGAGAAGACGGGCGGGAGAAGGGACTGAAGCTTTCTTT

len: 16
v_gene: TRBV10-2
j_gene: TRBJ1-5
d_gene: NA
abundance: many
CDR3aa: CASREGIREVNQPQHF
CDR3nt: TGCGCCAGCAGAGAAGGAATCCGGGAGGTTAATCAGCCCCAGCATTTT

len: 12
v_gene: TRBV27
j_gene: TRBJ1-2
d_gene: NA
abundance: few
CDR3aa: CASSGNHYGYTF
CDR3nt: TGTGCCAGCAGCGGGAATCACTATGGCTACACCTTC

len: 11
v_gene: TRBV7-2
j_gene: TRBJ2-1
d_gene: NA
abundance: many
CDR3aa: CASSNRVEQFF
CDR3nt: TGTGCCAGCAGTAACAGGGTTGAGCAGTTCTTC

len: 16
v_gene: TRBV25-1
j_gene: TRBJ2-2
d_gene: TRBD2
abundance: many
CDR3aa: CASSEPLGGYTGELFF
CDR3nt: TGTGCCAGCAGTGAACCTCTCGGGGGGTACACCGGGGAGCTGTTTTTT

len: 15
v_gene: TRBV3-1
j_gene: TRBJ1-1
d_gene: NA
abundance: NA
CDR3aa: CASSPRGRRNTEAFF
CDR3nt: TGTGCCAGCAGCCCTCGGGGACGGAGAAACACTGAAGCTTTCTTT

len: 14
v_gene: TRBV28
j_gene: TRBJ1-1
d_gene: NA
abundance: many
CDR3aa: CASSGAVRSTEAFF
CDR3nt: TGTGCCAGCAGTGGAGCCGTGAGGAGCACTGAAGCTTTCTTT

len: 17
v_gene: TRBV5-6
j_gene: TRBJ2-1
d_gene: TRBD2
abundance: few
CDR3aa: CASSLRGSGRSYNEQFF
CDR3nt: TGTGCCAGCAGCTTGCGGGGGAGCGGGAGGTCCTACAATGAGCAGTTCTTC

len: 13
v_gene: TRBV7-9
j_gene: TRBJ2-1
d_gene: TRBD1
abundance: many
CDR3aa: CASSPDRDNEQFF
CDR3nt: TGTGCCAGCAGCCCGGACAGGGACAATGAGCAGTTCTTC

len: 14
v_gene: TRBV6-5
j_gene: TRBJ2-1
d_gene: NA
abundance: few
CDR3aa: CASSSAGSADEQFF
CDR3nt: TGTGCCAGCAGCTCCGCAGGGTCAGCCGATGAGCAGTTCTTC

len: 14
v_gene: TRBV7-9
j_gene: TRBJ2-2
d_gene: NA
abundance: NA
CDR3aa: CASSWRGATGELFF
CDR3nt: TGTGCCAGCAGCTGGAGGGGCGCGACCGGGGAGCTGTTTTTT

len: 15
v_gene: TRBV10-3
j_gene: TRBJ2-1
d_gene: NA
abundance: NA
CDR3aa: CAIRLTGESYNEQFF
CDR3nt: TGTGCCATCAGGCTCACGGGGGAGTCCTACAATGAGCAGTTCTTC

len: 15
v_gene: TRBV27
j_gene: TRBJ2-7
d_gene: TRBD1
abundance: few
CDR3aa: CASSSWDRVSYEQYF
CDR3nt: TGTGCCAGCAGTTCTTGGGACAGGGTTTCCTACGAGCAGTACTTC

len: 13
v_gene: TRBV7-2
j_gene: TRBJ2-7
d_gene: NA
abundance: NA
CDR3aa: CASSSEFSYEQYF
CDR3nt: TGTGCCAGCAGCTCTGAGTTCTCCTACGAGCAGTACTTC

len: 13
v_gene: TRBV15
j_gene: TRBJ1-1
d_gene: NA
abundance: many
CDR3aa: CATSRRVDTEAFF
CDR3nt: TGTGCCACCAGCAGACGGGTTGACACTGAAGCTTTCTTT

len: 16
v_gene: TRBV27
j_gene: TRBJ2-7
d_gene: NA
abundance: many
CDR3aa: CASSLIKSNRPYEQYF
CDR3nt: TGTGCCAGCAGTTTAATTAAAAGTAACAGGCCCTACGAGCAGTACTTC

len: 14
v_gene: TRBV19
j_gene: TRBJ2-3
d_gene: TRBD2
abundance: few
CDR3aa: CASTVGTRGDTQYF
CDR3nt: TGTGCCAGTACCGTCGGGACTAGAGGGGATACGCAGTATTTT

len: 16
v_gene: TRBV6-8
j_gene: TRBJ2-1
d_gene: TRBD2
abundance: many
CDR3aa: CASSLPGTSRGNEQFF
CDR3nt: TGTGCCAGCAGTCTCCCCGGGACTAGTAGGGGCAATGAGCAGTTCTTC

len: 17
v_gene: TRBV9
j_gene: TRBJ2-5
d_gene: NA
abundance: NA
CDR3aa: CASSVPKNGGPGETQYF
CDR3nt: TGTGCCAGCAGCGTCCCTAAGAACGGGGGCCCGGGGGAGACCCAGTACTTC

len: 15
v_gene: TRBV24-1
j_gene: TRBJ2-1
d_gene: NA
abundance: few
CDR3aa: CATSQAGGAANEQFF
CDR3nt: TGTGCCACCAGCCAGGCAGGGGGGGCGGCGAATGAGCAGTTCTTC

len: 13
v_gene: TRBV12-3/TRBV12-4
j_gene: TRBJ1-2
d_gene: TRBD1
abundance: NA
CDR3aa: CASSFRAGGGYTF
CDR3nt: TGTGCCAGCAGTTTTAGGGCAGGGGGAGGCTACACCTTC

len: 13
v_gene: TRBV6-2/TRBV6-3
j_gene: TRBJ2-7
d_gene: NA
abundance: few
CDR3aa: CASSPNHPYGQYF
CDR3nt: TGTGCCAGCAGCCCAAATCATCCGTATGGGCAGTACTTC

len: 13
v_gene: TRBV25-1
j_gene: TRBJ1-5
d_gene: NA
abundance: few
CDR3aa: CASSPMGNQPQHF
CDR3nt: TGTGCCAGCAGTCCAATGGGCAATCAGCCCCAGCATTTT

len: 14
v_gene: TRBV11-3
j_gene: TRBJ2-2
d_gene: NA
abundance: once
CDR3aa: CASTSRRVTGELFF
CDR3nt: TGTGCCAGCACGTCGAGACGGGTCACCGGGGAGCTGTTTTTT

len: 15
v_gene: TRBV7-9
j_gene: TRBJ2-7
d_gene: NA
abundance: once
CDR3aa: CASSLLTAQRGEQYF
CDR3nt: TGTGCCAGCAGCTTACTAACAGCCCAGAGGGGCGAGCAGTACTTC

len: 16
v_gene: TRBV7-2
j_gene: TRBJ2-1
d_gene: TRBD2
abundance: many
CDR3aa: CASSAPGLAGTNEQFF
CDR3nt: TGTGCCAGCAGCGCCCCCGGACTAGCGGGGACCAATGAGCAGTTCTTC

len: 15
v_gene: TRBV6-1
j_gene: TRBJ1-5
d_gene: NA
abundance: few
CDR3aa: CASSETGYSNQPQHF
CDR3nt: TGTGCCAGCAGTGAGACCGGTTATAGCAATCAGCCCCAGCATTTT

len: 14
v_gene: TRBV6-6
j_gene: TRBJ1-2
d_gene: TRBD1
abundance: many
CDR3aa: CASSLRQGAYGYTF
CDR3nt: TGTGCCAGCAGTCTCAGACAGGGGGCCTATGGCTACACCTTC

len: 13
v_gene: TRBV7-2
j_gene: TRBJ2-5
d_gene: NA
abundance: NA
CDR3aa: CASSLWERETQYF
CDR3nt: TGTGCCAGCAGCTTATGGGAGCGAGAGACCCAGTACTTC

len: 16
v_gene: TRBV6-5
j_gene: TRBJ2-3
d_gene: TRBD1
abundance: few
CDR3aa: CASAGGQVHRTDTQYF
CDR3nt: TGTGCCAGCGCAGGGGGACAGGTCCATCGCACAGATACGCAGTATTTT

len: 14
v_gene: TRBV7-2
j_gene: TRBJ1-3
d_gene: TRBD1
abundance: many
CDR3aa: CASSLGQRGNTIYF
CDR3nt: TGTGCCAGCAGCCTGGGACAGAGAGGAAACACCATATATTTT

len: 16
v_gene: TRBV7-2
j_gene: TRBJ2-1
d_gene: NA
abundance: NA
CDR3aa: CASSLEQGTYYNEQFF
CDR3nt: TGTGCCAGCAGCTTAGAACAGGGAACTTATTACAATGAGCAGTTCTTC